What follows describes a single TCR beta chain. The data belong to a study of blood T cell repertoires in COVID-19. Study information: PBMCs, B-cell-depleted T cells, or T cells were the source of the cDNA or gDNA that made up the material.

Original processing methods: Amplified reference gene primers provided the basis for estimating nucleated cell counts. The repertoire was sequenced with immunoSEQ multiplex PCR; TCRdb's copy has only in-frame clones and lacks some. The D gene and trimming were derived from the DNA, and the V and J assignments and clone size from that table. The table includes just over 75,000 clones, around 88% detected once. Germline V gene lookup returns CDR1 SGHDT and CDR2 YYEEEE. V dropped 3 bases and J dropped 4 bases, with 16 bases sitting between them. The CDR3 has 15 residues. Sequencing was carried out using peripheral blood. This sequence originates from a woman at least 80 years old with active or convalescent COVID-19. The chain is built from TRBV5-6 and TRBJ2-5; the D gene is possibly TRBD2 (7 bases). The CDR3 DNA is TGTGCCAGCAGCTCAGGCCGGGGGGCGGTAGAGACCCAGTACTTC. It codes for CASSSGRGAVETQYF.